These 30 T cell receptor beta chains share one sample of origin, sequenced in a study of T cells in Graves' hyperthyroidism and ophthalmopathy. RNA transcripts served as the template for amplifying TCR beta CDR3 regions. The HTBI primer set was used in a first-round RT-PCR of the TCR CDR3. MiXCR, applied by TCRdb to the multiplex PCR reads, yields one record per CDR3 protein. The data contain about half a million distinct CDR3 sequences, about 20% of them singletons. Sequenced: blood. The receptor source for this set is a woman aged 70 to 79 with Graves' ophthalmopathy.

The chain uses TRBV10-3 and TRBJ2-7, with D perhaps matching TRBD2 (6 bases). Germline V lookup: CDR1 ENHRY, CDR2 SYGVKD. Trimming took off 10 bases at V and 5 bases at J, with 18 bases between the two ends. This CDR3 comprises 13 residues. The CDR3 DNA follows: TGTGCCACCAATGGAGGGCCCGGGGACGAGCAGTACTTC. Translation: CATNGGPGDEQYF.

The genes are TRBV7-6 and TRBJ2-1; 8 bases align to TRBD1. The V segment lost 4 bases and the J segment 5 bases; nucleotides outside the gene matches: 10. The CDR3 runs to 16 residues. Germline V gene lookup returns CDR1 SGHVS and CDR2 FNYEAQ. The CDR3 region is CASSYYLDRAHNEQFF. For the CDR3, the DNA is TGTGCCAGCAGCTACTACTTGGACAGGGCCCACAATGAGCAGTTCTTC.

This clonotype was counted ten times or more. This chain links TRBV27 with TRBJ1-2; no definite D call. The V and J ends lost 8 bases and 4 bases respectively, with 17 bases between them. CDR1 is MNHEY and CDR2 is SMNVEV in the germline V gene (reference sequence). This CDR3 contains 14 residues. As DNA, the CDR3 is TGTGCCAGCGGTGAAGTAAACGTTCTCTATGGCTACACCTTC. Translation gives CASGEVNVLYGYTF.

This clonotype was seen ten or more times. This chain uses TRBV12-3 or TRBV12-4 with TRBJ2-1; weak D call: TRBD2 (5 bases). CDR3 length: 11 amino acids. The V end was cut by 3 bases, the J end by 8 bases, with 5 bases between. Here the CDR3 reads CASSFGDEQFF. For the CDR3, the DNA is TGTGCCAGCAGTTTCGGGGATGAGCAGTTCTTC.

This clonotype was observed a handful of times. The rearrangement joins TRBV19 to TRBJ1-1; a possible D gene is TRBD1 (6 bases). CDR1 is LNHDA, CDR2 SQIVND, per germline (reference sequence). The CDR3 is 13 amino acids. The V gene lost 5 bases and the J gene lost 7 bases, with 14 bases spanning the gap. As DNA, the CDR3 is TGTGCCAGTAGTTGGCGGGGGCCGAATGAAGCTTTCTTT. Residues: CASSWRGPNEAFF.

V is TRBV7-9 and J is TRBJ1-4; TRBD1 is a possible D gene (5 bases). V lost 3 bases to trimming and J lost 1 base, with 12 bases between them. CDR3 length: 16 residues. Germline CDR1 and CDR2: SEHNR and FQNEAQ (reference sequence). Written as DNA, the CDR3 is TGTGCCAGCAGCTTTAAGGGACGAGGAACTAATGAAAAACTGTTTTTT. Residues: CASSFKGRGTNEKLFF.

This chain joins TRBV9 and TRBJ2-7; 10 bases agree with TRBD1. Trimming at V came to 4 bases and at J to 2 bases, leaving 9 bases not matched to a gene. The CDR3 sequence is 16 residues long. Per the germline V gene, CDR1 is SGDLS and CDR2 is YYNGEE. CDR3 amino acids: CASSPRDRGLAYEQYF. The CDR3 region has the DNA TGTGCCAGCAGCCCAAGGGACAGGGGACTCGCCTACGAGCAGTACTTC.

The chain has TRBV10-3 and TRBJ1-2; tentative D call: TRBD1 (5 bases). Germline lookup yields CDR1 ENHRY and CDR2 SYGVKD. Trimming removed 6 bases at V and 6 bases at J, with 17 bases between. The CDR3 totals 14 residues. The CDR3 here is CAISEEAGFNGYTF. In DNA form, the CDR3 reads TGTGCCATCAGCGAAGAGGCAGGGTTTAATGGCTACACCTTC.

This clonotype has a count of ten or more. The chain is built from TRBV12-3 or TRBV12-4 and TRBJ1-2, with 7 bases fitting TRBD1. The CDR3 spans 12 residues. V lost 5 bases to trimming and J lost 8 bases; unmatched junction nucleotides: 5. CDR3 sequence: CASSPGGEGYTF. The CDR3 DNA follows: TGTGCCAGCAGTCCAGGGGGAGAAGGCTACACCTTC.

The V and J genes are TRBV7-9 and TRBJ2-3; D perhaps matches TRBD1 (6 bases). The germline V gene has CDR1 SEHNR and CDR2 FQNEAQ (reference sequence). The CDR3 is made up of 15 amino acids. The V end was cut by 8 bases, the J end by 0 bases, with 15 bases between. This CDR3 reads CASRPPGHSTDTQYF. The CDR3 nucleotides read TGTGCCAGCCGCCCCCCGGGACACAGCACAGATACGCAGTATTTT.

The V and J genes are TRBV7-2 and TRBJ1-5; a weak D match, TRBD1 (6 bases). CDR1 and CDR2 (germline): SGHTA, FQGNSA. The CDR3 runs to 15 residues. Trimming removed 1 base at V and 7 bases at J, with 14 bases between. The CDR3 nucleotides read TGTGCCAGCAGCTTAGAGTCAGGGGCCCGGCAGCCCCAGCATTTT. This gives the protein CASSLESGARQPQHF.

In regard to this clonotype: Possible read error: a much larger clone is one base away. The chain has TRBV7-8 and TRBJ2-1; the D gene is possibly TRBD1 (6 bases). The CDR3 totals 16 residues. V lost 5 bases and J 0 bases, leaving 14 bases between the germline ends. Germline-derived CDR1 and CDR2 are SGHVS and FQNEAQ. CDR3 loop: CASSLGTRRSYNEQFF. As DNA, the CDR3 is TGTGCCAGCAGCCTCGGGACAAGGCGCTCCTACAATGAGCAGTTCTTC.

This clonotype was found a few times. V is TRBV3-1 and J is TRBJ2-1, with a tentative D call TRBD1 (5 bases). CDR1 is LGHDT, CDR2 YNNKEL, per germline (reference sequence). CDR3 length: 14 residues. Trimming left V 5 bases short and J 9 bases short, with 17 bases between. Written as DNA, the CDR3 is TGTGCCAGCAGCTCCGGGCAGGGAATCAGTGAGCAGTTCTTC. This translates into CASSSGQGISEQFF.

Ten or more counts support this clonotype. The CDR3 loop is CASRFGQAGELFF. CDR3 nucleotide sequence: TGTGCCAGCAGATTTGGACAGGCCGGGGAGCTGTTTTTT. The chain carries TRBV12-3 or TRBV12-4 and TRBJ2-2; TRBD1 matches at 7 bases. The J segment lost 6 bases and the V segment lost 6 bases, leaving 4 bases of the junction unmatched. CDR3 size: 13 residues.

This clonotype was seen repeatedly, ten times or more. J is TRBJ2-3 and V is TRBV7-3, with TRBD2 identical over 9 bases. The V gene's germline CDR1 is SGHTA and CDR2 FQGTGA. V was pared by 1 base and J by 3 bases, with 2 bases of the junction left unmatched. The CDR3 is made up of 15 amino acids. The CDR3 region has the DNA TGTGCCAGCAGCTTAATTAGCGGGAGAACAGATACGCAGTATTTT. This encodes CASSLISGRTDTQYF.

V usage is TRBV20-1 and J usage is TRBJ2-7, with a weak D call TRBD2 (6 bases). The V and J ends lost 4 bases and 4 bases respectively, with 17 bases between them. The germline gives CDR1 DFQATT, CDR2 SNEGSKA (reference sequence). CDR3 length: 14 residues. CDR3 amino acids: CSAKELTGVYEQYF. The CDR3 DNA reads TGCAGTGCTAAGGAACTAACGGGAGTATACGAGCAGTACTTC.

J is TRBJ2-7 and V is TRBV20-1; 13 bases align to TRBD2. Unmatched junction bases numbered 3, after V lost 2 bases and J lost 5 bases. Per the germline V gene, CDR1 is DFQATT and CDR2 is SNEGSKA (reference sequence). This CDR3 contains 14 residues. The CDR3 sequence: CSARLLAGGNEQYF. In DNA, the CDR3 is TGCAGTGCTAGATTACTAGCGGGAGGGAACGAGCAGTACTTC.

This clonotype was counted at least ten times. The chain couples TRBV7-8 to TRBJ2-3, with 7 bases fitting TRBD2. The V gene's germline CDR1 is SGHVS and CDR2 FQNEAQ. CDR3 size: 15 residues. The V gene end was trimmed by 5 bases and the J gene end by 3 bases; junction bases not matched to a gene: 8. The CDR3 sequence is CASSIRAGETDTQYF. The CDR3 DNA reads as TGTGCCAGCAGCATTAGGGCGGGAGAGACAGATACGCAGTATTTT.

V and J are TRBV7-9 and TRBJ2-7; D uncertain. This CDR3 is built from 14 residues. Germline CDR1 SEHNR, CDR2 FQNEAQ (reference sequence). The germline V and J ends were trimmed by 3 bases and 5 bases, with 14 bases remaining between them. The CDR3 loop reads CASSFGQPPDEQYF. CDR3 bases: TGTGCCAGCAGCTTCGGCCAGCCCCCTGACGAGCAGTACTTC.

This clonotype was detected a few times. The V gene is TRBV27, the J gene TRBJ2-1, with D perhaps TRBD2 (5 bases). This CDR3 spans 15 amino acids. CDR1 MNHEY and CDR2 SMNVEV come from the germline V gene (reference sequence). Trimming pared 3 bases from V and 7 bases from J, leaving 16 bases between. CDR3 coding DNA: TGTGCCAGCAGTTTTCGGGATCCCAACGGGAATGAGCAGTTCTTC. It codes for CASSFRDPNGNEQFF.

The V call is TRBV7-9, the J call TRBJ1-1; TRBD1 is a possible D gene (6 bases). The germline CDR1 and CDR2 sequences are SEHNR and FQNEAQ (reference sequence). The V end was cut by 4 bases, the J end by 1 base, with 13 bases between. This CDR3 contains 15 residues. CDR3 DNA sequence: TGTGCCAGCAGCTCCTGGGGACAAACGAACACTGAAGCTTTCTTT. Protein: CASSSWGQTNTEAFF.

The gene calls are TRBV5-1 and TRBJ2-4; perhaps TRBD1 as D (6 bases). Germline-derived CDR1 and CDR2 are SGHRS and YFSETQ. This CDR3 is built from 19 residues. Trimming removed 3 bases from V and 0 bases from J, with 22 bases in between. In DNA, the CDR3 is TGCGCCAGCAGCTCGCACACAGGGACGGCTGAATTAGCCAAAAACATTCAGTACTTC. Translation: CASSSHTGTAELAKNIQYF.

The chain recombines TRBV7-2 with TRBJ2-7; 8 bases map to TRBD2. The CDR3 length is 15 residues. With 1 base clipped from V and 3 bases from J, the junction kept 5 bases outside the gene matches. The V gene's germline CDR1 is SGHTA and CDR2 FQGNSA. CDR3: CASSLDVAGGYEQYF. The DNA of the CDR3 is TGTGCCAGCAGCTTAGACGTGGCGGGAGGCTACGAGCAGTACTTC. The full variable domain, with the rest looked up from reference TRBV7-2 and TRBJ2-7, is GAGVSQSPSNKVTEKGKDVELRCDPISGHTALYWYRQSLGQGLEFLIYFQGNSAPDKSGLPSDRFSAERTGGSVSTLTIQRTQQEDSAVYLCASSLDVAGGYEQYFGPGTRLTVT.

The chain carries TRBV6-5 and TRBJ1-1; the D is unclear. The V end lost 7 bases, the J end lost 1 base, and 10 bases lay between the germline ends. This CDR3 contains 13 residues. CDR1 MNHEY and CDR2 SVGAGI come from the germline V gene. The DNA for the CDR3 is TGTGCCAGCAAAATGACGGGGAACACTGAAGCTTTCTTT. Amino acids: CASKMTGNTEAFF.

This clonotype was recorded a few times. The chain combines TRBV30 with TRBJ2-1; D not resolved. Trimming left V 4 bases short and J 8 bases short, with 15 bases between. Germline CDR1 reads GTSNPN; CDR2 reads SVGIG (reference sequence). The CDR3 is 13 residues long. CDR3 amino acids: CAWTLPARDEQFF. CDR3 DNA sequence: TGTGCCTGGACCCTCCCCGCCCGGGATGAGCAGTTCTTC.

This chain connects TRBV6-2 or TRBV6-3 to TRBJ2-3; D is undetermined. Trimming cost V 6 bases and J 6 bases, with 10 bases left between them. The CDR3 loop spans 12 amino acids. CDR1 and CDR2 (germline): MNHEY, SVGEGT. CDR3 region: CASSYHFDTQYF. Here the CDR3 DNA reads TGTGCCAGCAGCTACCACTTTGATACGCAGTATTTT.

This chain uses TRBV15 with TRBJ2-3, with no clear D. The germline CDR1 and CDR2 sequences are LNHNV and YYDKDF (reference sequence). The CDR3 loop spans 11 amino acids. V gave up 4 bases and J gave up 6 bases, with 5 bases separating them. CDR3 region: CATSKEDTQYF. The DNA of the CDR3 is TGTGCCACCAGCAAGGAGGATACGCAGTATTTT. Based on the CDR3 plus reference TRBV15 and TRBJ2-3, the full variable domain is DAMVIQNPRYQVTQFGKPVTLSCSQTLNHNVMYWYQQKSSQAPKLLFHYYDKDFNNEADTPDNFQSRRPNTSFCFLDIRSPGLGDTAMYLCATSKEDTQYFGPGTRLTVL.

This chain links TRBV5-1 with TRBJ2-1, with 9 bases lining up with TRBD2. This CDR3 region has 15 residues. CDR1 SGHRS and CDR2 YFSETQ come from the germline V gene. Unmatched junction bases numbered 7, after V lost 3 bases and J lost 6 bases. CDR3 amino acids: CASSSAGTSSNEQFF. CDR3 sequence (DNA): TGCGCCAGCAGCTCCGCCGGGACTAGCAGCAATGAGCAGTTCTTC.

This clonotype was observed a few times. The V and J genes are TRBV7-2 and TRBJ1-4, with D maybe TRBD1 (5 bases). V lost 4 bases and J lost 5, with 14 bases in between. The germline CDR1 and CDR2 sequences are SGHTA and FQGNSA. This CDR3 spans 15 amino acids. The CDR3 loop is CASSSKGLRNEKLFF. The CDR3 DNA follows: TGTGCCAGCAGCTCTAAGGGACTCCGGAATGAAAAACTGTTTTTT.

This clonotype occurred many times. J is TRBJ2-4 and V is TRBV2; weak D call: TRBD2 (5 bases). Trimming removed 0 bases at V and 3 bases at J, with 9 bases between. Germline CDR1 reads SNHLY; CDR2 reads FYNNEI. CDR3 size: 15 residues. Here the CDR3 DNA reads TGTGCCAGCAGTGAAGCTAGCGTAGGCAAAAACATTCAGTACTTC. It codes for CASSEASVGKNIQYF.